The 14 T cell receptor beta chains below come from one sample, sequenced in a study of identical twins. TCRdb used MiXCR to reprocess the 5' RACE reads, holding one entry per CDR3 protein. The data contain about 570,000 distinct CDR3 sequences, 7.5% to 10% of them singletons. Another study also made use of these data, one on yellow fever vaccine responses in identical twins.

Sample: PBMCs. These receptors were taken from a woman between 18 and 29 years old in good health.

V gene TRBV20-1 combines with J gene TRBJ2-3, with D possibly being TRBD2 (5 bases). Deletions cut 0 bases from V and 0 bases from J, with 16 bases between. Per germline, CDR1 DFQATT and CDR2 SNEGSKA (reference sequence). There are 17 residues in the CDR3. The CDR3 here is CSARDSFRGSSTDTQYF. CDR3 nucleotide sequence: TGCAGTGCTAGAGATTCTTTTCGCGGGTCTAGCACAGATACGCAGTATTTT.

This clonotype was counted between two and nine times. The V gene is TRBV7-3, the J gene TRBJ2-3; tentative D call: TRBD2 (5 bases). The CDR3 sequence is 12 residues long. CDR1 SGHTA and CDR2 FQGTGA come from the germline V gene. The V end lost 7 bases, the J end lost 3 bases, and 8 bases lay between the germline ends. The CDR3 here is CASNERTDTQYF. For the CDR3, the DNA is TGTGCCAGCAACGAGCGGACAGATACGCAGTATTTT.

The chain combines TRBV7-9 with TRBJ2-5; D is perhaps TRBD2 (5 bases). Per the germline V gene, CDR1 is SEHNR and CDR2 is FQNEAQ (reference sequence). The CDR3 is 14 amino acids. Trimming cost V 5 bases and J 2 bases, with 12 bases left between them. CDR3 region: CASSRGEIQETQYF. CDR3 bases: TGTGCCAGCAGCCGGGGAGAGATACAAGAGACCCAGTACTTC.

In this sample, this clonotype turned up a few times. This chain uses TRBV29-1 with TRBJ2-5, with D perhaps TRBD1 (6 bases). The V end lost 2 bases, the J end lost 5 bases, and 9 bases lay between the germline ends. The CDR3 totals 12 residues. Germline values: CDR1 SQVTM, CDR2 ANQGSEA. The CDR3 here is CSVEQGTETQYF. CDR3 coding DNA: TGCAGCGTTGAACAGGGGACCGAGACCCAGTACTTC.

In this sample, this clonotype turned up many times. This chain joins TRBV6-2 or TRBV6-3 and TRBJ2-7; D tentatively fits TRBD1 or TRBD2 (5 bases each). V was clipped by 6 bases and J by 1 base, with 10 bases between them. The CDR3 has 13 residues. Germline assignment: CDR1 MNHEY and CDR2 SVGEGT. Here the CDR3 reads CASRGDGSYEQYF. CDR3 DNA sequence: TGTGCCAGCAGGGGGGACGGTTCCTACGAGCAGTACTTC.

This clonotype appeared a few times. The rearrangement links TRBV2 to TRBJ2-1; 8 nucleotides line up with TRBD1. In germline, CDR1 is SNHLY, CDR2 FYNNEI. This CDR3 comprises 12 residues. Trimming removed 6 bases from V and 8 bases from J; junction bases left unmatched: 3. The CDR3 reads CASRIQGDEQFF. As DNA, the CDR3 is TGTGCCAGCAGGATACAGGGGGATGAGCAGTTCTTC.

This chain uses TRBV7-8 with TRBJ1-6; D call uncertain. This CDR3 has 14 residues. The germline CDR1 and CDR2 sequences are SGHVS and FQNEAQ. V lost 5 bases and J lost 7, with 12 bases in between. CDR3 DNA sequence: TGTGCCAGCAGCAGCGCGCAGGAAAATTCACCCCTCCACTTT. Translated: CASSSAQENSPLHF.

V gene TRBV3-1 combines with J gene TRBJ1-2, with D hard to call. V lost 1 base and J lost 8, with 17 bases in between. CDR3 length: 15 residues. Germline values: CDR1 LGHDT, CDR2 YNNKEL (reference sequence). CDR3: CASSQVAAESWGYTF. The CDR3 bases are TGTGCCAGCAGCCAAGTTGCAGCAGAATCTTGGGGCTACACCTTC.

This clonotype appeared a few times. V and J are TRBV5-1 and TRBJ2-1; D gene ambiguous. V was trimmed by 6 bases and J by 7 bases, leaving 23 bases between them. From germline, CDR1 is SGHRS and CDR2 YFSETQ. CDR3 size: 16 residues. In DNA, the CDR3 is TGCGCCAGCACACACCAAGTAGGTGTCAATGGGAATGAGCAGTTCTTC. As protein: CASTHQVGVNGNEQFF. Complete variable domain (other parts from reference TRBV5-1 and TRBJ2-1): KAGVTQTPRYLIKTRGQQVTLSCSPISGHRSVSWYQQTPGQGLQFLFEYFSETQRNKGNFPGRFSGRQFSNSRSEMNVSTLELGDSALYLCASTHQVGVNGNEQFFGPGTRLTVL.

Comments on this clonotype: An end of the junction differs from the germline gene, which may be a read error. CDR3 sequence reads: CATSRDPLAGGYNEQLF. In DNA form, the CDR3 reads TGTGCCACCAGCAGAGATCCCCTAGCGGGGGGGTACAATGAGCAGCTCTTC. The V call is TRBV15, the J call TRBJ2-1; 12 bases match TRBD2. There are 17 residues in the CDR3. Per germline, CDR1 LNHNV and CDR2 YYDKDF (reference sequence).

This clonotype was observed at least ten times. The chain employs TRBV6-5 and TRBJ1-1; D ambiguous. Germline CDR1 MNHEY, CDR2 SVGAGI. The CDR3 sequence is 13 residues long. Trimming left V 2 bases short and J 3 bases short, with 7 bases between. The CDR3 DNA reads as TGTGCCAGCAGTTACGAGGAGGACACTGAAGCTTTCTTT. Translation: CASSYEEDTEAFF.

This clonotype was seen only a few times. This chain links TRBV5-1 with TRBJ2-3; 8 nucleotides align to TRBD1. V lost 2 bases, J lost 7 bases, and 3 bases stayed unmatched. The CDR3 sequence is 13 residues long. Per the germline V gene, CDR1 is SGHRS and CDR2 is YFSETQ. The CDR3 region is CASSFQGANTQYF. The CDR3 DNA sequence: TGCGCCAGCAGCTTCCAGGGGGCCAATACGCAGTATTTT.

This clonotype has more than one count but fewer than ten. The J gene is TRBJ2-4, the V gene TRBV5-1; TRBD2 aligns across 14 bases. This CDR3 contains 16 residues. Germline V lookup: CDR1 SGHRS, CDR2 YFSETQ. V shed 4 bases and J 7 bases; nucleotides not matched to a gene: 7. CDR3 amino acids: CASSPTSGGAGNIQYF. The CDR3 region has the DNA TGCGCCAGCAGCCCGACTAGCGGGGGGGCAGGGAACATTCAGTACTTC.

This chain connects TRBV29-1 to TRBJ2-1; 11 nucleotides match TRBD1. The CDR3 is 13 amino acids. In germline, CDR1 is SQVTM, CDR2 ANQGSEA. J was trimmed by 10 bases and V by 3 bases; bases with no gene match: 5. The CDR3 region has the DNA TGCAGCGTTGAGGGGACAGGGGGTGAAGAGCAGTTCTTC. It yields the protein CSVEGTGGEEQFF.